The 15 T cell receptor beta chains below all came from one sample that was sequenced in a study of T cell repertoires in cytomegalovirus infection. MiXCR, run by TCRdb on the reads, gives a single entry per CDR3 protein. The data show 450,000 to 550,000 distinct CDR3 sequences, with 15% to 20% seen just once and about 24% held by the top ten. The material sequenced was CD8+ T cells from PBMCs. These receptors all stem from a human donor in good health (CMV status not recorded). Some clones in this sample may be carry-over from other donors' samples.

In this sample, this clonotype turned up many times. The chain has TRBV7-3 and TRBJ1-4; D not resolved. CDR1 and CDR2 from the germline V gene are SGHTA and FQGTGA. Deletions cut 1 base from V and 4 bases from J, with 4 bases between. The CDR3 runs 13 residues. The CDR3 reads CASSLNLNEKLFF. Here the CDR3 DNA reads TGTGCCAGCAGCTTAAATCTTAATGAAAAACTGTTTTTT.

The chain uses TRBV10-3 and TRBJ2-1; D might be TRBD2 (5 bases). Germline V lookup: CDR1 ENHRY, CDR2 SYGVKD. The CDR3 runs 15 residues. V was shortened by 3 bases and J by 1 base, with 10 bases between the two germline ends. CDR3: CAISEGRLSYNEQFF. Written as DNA, the CDR3 is TGTGCCATCAGTGAAGGGCGACTATCCTACAATGAGCAGTTCTTC.

V and J are TRBV10-3 and TRBJ1-1, with 7 bases matching TRBD1. Trimming took 3 bases from V and 3 from J; bases not matched to a gene: 13. CDR3 length: 17 residues. Germline CDR1 and CDR2: ENHRY and SYGVKD. CDR3 in amino acids: CAISDLDRQGIDTEAFF. The DNA of the CDR3 is TGTGCCATCAGTGATCTCGATCGACAGGGTATCGACACTGAAGCTTTCTTT.

The chain combines TRBV4-1 with TRBJ2-1; no definite D call. The length of the CDR3 is 15 residues. Germline CDR1 MGHRA, CDR2 YSYEKL. Trimming left V 2 bases short and J 8 bases short, with 16 bases between. The CDR3 DNA reads as TGCGCCAGCAGCCAAAGGGAAACGTCCGTTTATGAGCAGTTCTTC. As protein: CASSQRETSVYEQFF.

The chain is built from TRBV6-1 and TRBJ2-2, with no clear D. Germline V gene data show CDR1 as MNHNS and CDR2 as SASEGT. The CDR3 contains 14 residues. V lost 8 bases and J 4 bases, leaving 14 bases between the germline ends. The CDR3 DNA follows: TGTGCCAGCCTTCTAACCCCTGGCACCGGGGAGCTGTTTTTT. Residues: CASLLTPGTGELFF.

This clonotype has a count of ten or more. The V call is TRBV7-2, the J call TRBJ1-2; D is perhaps TRBD1 (6 bases). This CDR3 is 16 amino acids long. Per germline, CDR1 SGHTA and CDR2 FQGNSA. Trimming pared 1 base from V and 0 bases from J, leaving 12 bases between. The CDR3: CASSLEGRTANYGYTF. The CDR3 bases are TGTGCCAGCAGCTTAGAGGGTCGGACAGCTAACTATGGCTACACCTTC.

This clonotype was detected many times. V usage is TRBV19 and J usage is TRBJ1-5; a possible D gene is TRBD1 (5 bases). CDR3 length: 15 amino acids. The germline V and J ends were trimmed by 3 bases and 0 bases, with 9 bases remaining between them. Germline V gene data show CDR1 as LNHDA and CDR2 as SQIVND (reference sequence). The CDR3 DNA is TGTGCCAGTAGTATCTCGGACAATAGCAATCAGCCCCAGCATTTT. Translation gives CASSISDNSNQPQHF.

This clonotype was seen ten or more times. This rearrangement joins TRBV4-2 to TRBJ1-2, with a possible D match to TRBD1 (5 bases). The CDR3 consists of 17 residues. Germline V CDR1 and CDR2: LGHNA, YNFKEQ. V shed 3 bases and J shed 3 bases, with 20 bases lying between them. The CDR3 DNA reads TGTGCCAGCAGCCAGGGGGAGGTGGACATCTCGGACTATGGCTACACCTTC. Translating gives CASSQGEVDISDYGYTF.

On this clonotype itself: This sequence may be a read error, since a much larger clone differs from it by one base. This CDR3 fails to terminate in the conserved phenylalanine or tryptophan, so it likely reflects a read error. The chain links TRBV6-1 to TRBJ1-2; 9 bases map to TRBD1. Unmatched junction bases numbered 9, after V lost 10 bases and J lost 6 bases. This CDR3 spans 13 amino acids. Per germline, CDR1 MNHNS and CDR2 SASEGT. The CDR3: CATPGDREDGYTL. The CDR3 DNA sequence: TGTGCCACCCCTGGGGACAGGGAGGATGGCTACACCTTA.

J is TRBJ2-1 and V is TRBV4-1; D might be TRBD1 (6 bases). With 5 bases removed from V and 7 bases from J, the gap between germline ends came to 12 bases. This CDR3 contains 13 residues. Germline values: CDR1 MGHRA, CDR2 YSYEKL. CDR3 protein: CASSGLQGNEQFF. CDR3 nucleotides: TGCGCCAGCAGCGGGCTACAGGGAAATGAGCAGTTCTTC.

This clonotype appeared a few times. This chain links TRBV30 with TRBJ2-7; TRBD2 is a possible D gene (5 bases). The ends were cut back, 0 bases at V and 0 bases at J, with 9 bases in the middle. Germline V gene lookup returns CDR1 GTSNPN and CDR2 SVGIG (reference sequence). The CDR3 sequence is 14 residues long. This CDR3 reads CAWSVADISYEQYF. The CDR3 region has the DNA TGTGCCTGGAGTGTAGCGGATATCTCCTACGAGCAGTACTTC.

V gene TRBV5-1 combines with J gene TRBJ2-1; 8 nucleotides match TRBD1. The germline V gene has CDR1 SGHRS and CDR2 YFSETQ. This CDR3 has 13 amino acids. Unmatched junction bases numbered 6, after V lost 6 bases and J lost 7 bases. The CDR3 bases are TGCGCCAGCATTGGTCAGGGGGCTAATGAGCAGTTCTTC. Encoded protein: CASIGQGANEQFF.

This chain uses TRBV6-5 with TRBJ2-3; possible D gene TRBD1, 5 bases. With 6 bases removed from V and 0 bases from J, the gap between germline ends came to 19 bases. The V gene's germline CDR1 is MNHEY and CDR2 SVGAGI. The CDR3 has 17 amino acids. This chain's CDR3 is CASRRNSWTPSTDTQYF. The CDR3 DNA is TGTGCCAGCAGACGTAATTCGTGGACACCGAGCACAGATACGCAGTATTTT.

This clonotype appeared a few times. This chain joins TRBV27 and TRBJ1-2, with 8 bases fitting TRBD1. There are 14 residues in the CDR3. CDR1 and CDR2 from the germline V gene are MNHEY and SMNVEV (reference sequence). V shed 4 bases and J 6 bases; nucleotides not matched to a gene: 7. The CDR3 DNA reads TGTGCCAGCAGTTCCAAAGGACAGGGCAATGGCTACACCTTC. Its protein is CASSSKGQGNGYTF.

This clonotype was seen repeatedly, ten times or more. This sequence joins TRBV7-6 and TRBJ2-1, with D unclear. The germline V gene has CDR1 SGHVS and CDR2 FNYEAQ. V shed 6 bases and J shed 8 bases, with 8 bases lying between them. The CDR3 covers 11 residues. CDR3 region: CASRTTDEQFF. CDR3 coding DNA: TGTGCCAGCAGGACCACGGATGAGCAGTTCTTC.